The present T cell receptor (beta chain) was sequenced within a study of blood T cell repertoires in COVID-19. In the study overall: Samples of COVID-19 (acute and convalescent) were obtained from the United States, Italy and Spain. T cells, B-cell-depleted T cells, or PBMCs supplied cDNA or gDNA.

Authors' processing steps: Amplification of reference gene primers was used by the study to estimate nucleated cell counts. The data were produced by immunoSEQ multiplex PCR, yet TCRdb's version contains in-frame clones alone and is incomplete. That table is the source of V, J and clone size, and D and trimming were worked out from the DNA. The sample has roughly 36,000 clones; more than 75% are singletons. Trimming shortened V by 1 base and J by 2 bases, and 10 bases separated the two germline ends. The CDR3 has 15 amino acids. Per germline, CDR1 PRHDT and CDR2 FYEKMQ (reference sequence). V is TRBV13 and J is TRBJ2-3; a weak D match, TRBD2 (6 bases). Sequencing was performed on peripheral blood. This TCR derives from a man aged 45 to 65 with active or convalescent COVID-19. CDR3 region: CASSLAGLITDTQYF. The CDR3 nucleotides read TGTGCCAGCAGCTTAGCGGGACTCATCACAGATACGCAGTATTTT.